The clone carrying this T cell receptor beta chain was counted ten times or more. Its specificity is unknown. The sample originates from a study of molecular identifiers for immune sequencing clone quantification. Whole-study results and caveats: Amid around 900,000 naive cells, spiked Jurkat TCR RNA from one cell was reportedly still detectable.

Libraries of naive CD8 T cells were made from 20,000 to 1,000,000 sorted cells. They used 10%, 30% or 50% RNA. Generation of bulk TCR libraries relied on previously described methods and listed TCR primers. Using its own MiXCR run on the PCR reads, TCRdb lists one record per CDR3 protein. The sample comprises about 70,000 distinct CDR3 sequences, 18% of which are singletons, and 1.5% rests with the top ten. With V trimmed by 0 bases and J by 0 bases, 16 bases remained unmatched. CDR1 and CDR2 from the germline V gene are DFQATT and SNEGSKA (reference sequence). The CDR3 spans 20 residues. Material: naive CD8+ T cells from blood, with Jurkat cell RNA spiked in. Subset noted: FACS-sorted CD8+CD4-CCR7+CD45RA+ naive T cells. The genes are TRBV20-1 and TRBJ1-5; TRBD1 agrees at 8 bases. This TCR was sampled from a human donor in good health. Some libraries in this study had Jurkat cell RNA spiked in. In DNA, the CDR3 is TGCAGTGCTAGAGATCAACCAAGCGACAGGGGCCCTTATAGCAATCAGCCCCAGCATTTT. Translating it yields CSARDQPSDRGPYSNQPQHF.